What follows describes a single TCR beta chain. Its cognate antigen is unknown. This record belongs to a study of cytomegalovirus exposure and HLA in healthy donors. Study conclusions and caveats: A later analysis showed HLA-associated TCR beta chains outstripping equally common others in clonal expansion. CMV antigen specificity was confirmed in vitro for a few CMV-associated chains.

As for the donors, each was a healthy bone marrow donor. Likely unrecorded immune exposures existed in these nominally healthy donors. This CDR3 spans 17 amino acids. Primers: 60 Vbeta forward and 13 Jbeta reverse. The data were produced by immunoSEQ multiplex PCR, yet TCRdb's version contains in-frame clones alone and is incomplete. Here the sample spans about 64,000 clones, around 77% being singletons. The sequencing input was PBMCs. The V and J genes are TRBV12-1 and TRBJ2-7; the DNA was not used to check the table's D call, TRBD1. TRBV12-1 is marked as a pseudogene. The clonotype originates from a male donor in good health and CMV-seropositive. CDR3 sequence (DNA): TGTGCCAGCAGCTTTAATGTACTGTGCAGGGGGGACTACGAGCAGTACTTC. Its translation: CASSFNVLCRGDYEQYF.